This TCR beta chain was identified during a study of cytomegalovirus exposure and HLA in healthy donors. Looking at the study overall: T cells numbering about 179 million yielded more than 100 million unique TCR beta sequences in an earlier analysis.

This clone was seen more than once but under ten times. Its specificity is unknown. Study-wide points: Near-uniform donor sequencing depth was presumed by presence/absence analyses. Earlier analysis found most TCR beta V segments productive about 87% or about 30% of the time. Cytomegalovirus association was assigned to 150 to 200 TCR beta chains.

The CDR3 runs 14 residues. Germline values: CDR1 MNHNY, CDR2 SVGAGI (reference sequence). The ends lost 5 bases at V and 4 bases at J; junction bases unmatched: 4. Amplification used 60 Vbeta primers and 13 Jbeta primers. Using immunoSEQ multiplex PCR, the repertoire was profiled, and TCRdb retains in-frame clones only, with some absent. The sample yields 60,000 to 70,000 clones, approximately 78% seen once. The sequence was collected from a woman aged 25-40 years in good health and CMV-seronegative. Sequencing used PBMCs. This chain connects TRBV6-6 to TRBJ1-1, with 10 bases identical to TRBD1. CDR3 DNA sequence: TGTGCCAGCAGTCCGGACAGGGGGGCCACTGAAGCTTTCTTT. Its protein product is CASSPDRGATEAFF.